Presented here are 14 T cell receptor beta chains from one specimen sequenced in a study of shared clonotypes between healthy human individuals. Positively selected for CCR7, the CD45RO-negative cells used as naive CD8 cells excluded terminally differentiated effector memory CD45RA+ cells. The data were produced by immunoSEQ multiplex PCR, yet TCRdb's version contains in-frame clones alone and is incomplete. The sample records under 600,000 clones, roughly 98% being singletons. Source material: naive CD8+ T cells sorted from blood. These receptors all come from a man aged 30-40 years in good health.

The chain carries TRBV10-1 and TRBJ2-7; maybe TRBD2 (6 bases). The germline V gene encodes CDR1 WNHNN and CDR2 SYGVQD (reference sequence). V was trimmed by 6 bases and J by 3 bases, leaving 9 bases between them. CDR3 length: 12 amino acids. As DNA, the CDR3 is TGCGCCAGCAGCCAGGGAGGCTACGAGCAGTACTTC. Encoded protein: CASSQGGYEQYF.

The V and J genes are TRBV4-3 and TRBJ1-1; D remains ambiguous. CDR1 is LGHNA and CDR2 is YSLEER in the germline V gene. The V gene lost 1 base and the J gene lost 0 bases, with 15 bases spanning the gap. This CDR3 is 17 amino acids long. The DNA of the CDR3 is TGCGCCAGCAGCCAAGTGTTCGTCGGCGCAATGAACACTGAAGCTTTCTTT. Residues: CASSQVFVGAMNTEAFF.

In its sample, this clone was seen once. The chain combines TRBV7-9 with TRBJ1-1; possible D gene TRBD1, 5 bases. V lost 6 bases and J 11 bases, leaving 19 bases between the germline ends. This CDR3 has 13 amino acids. CDR1 is SEHNR, CDR2 FQNEAQ, per germline (reference sequence). In DNA form, the CDR3 reads TGTGCCAGCAGTCCTCGGGACGGCCCTCGGGCTTTCTTT. Translated, it gives CASSPRDGPRAFF.

This rearrangement joins TRBV7-6 to TRBJ2-1; the D gene is possibly TRBD2 (6 bases). Trimming left V 0 bases short and J 0 bases short, with 12 bases between. This CDR3 contains 17 residues. CDR1 SGHVS and CDR2 FNYEAQ come from the germline V gene. The CDR3 bases are TGTGCCAGCAGCTTAGCGGCGGGACTGAGCTCCTACAATGAGCAGTTCTTC. This gives the protein CASSLAAGLSSYNEQFF.

The rearrangement joins TRBV27 to TRBJ2-7; 8 bases agree with TRBD2. The germline V gene has CDR1 MNHEY and CDR2 SMNVEV (reference sequence). There are 17 residues in the CDR3. The V segment lost 3 bases and the J segment 1 base; nucleotides outside the gene matches: 11. CDR3 in DNA: TGTGCCAGCAGTTTGAGGCCATCAGGCGGGAGGTCCTACGAGCAGTACTTC. Protein product: CASSLRPSGGRSYEQYF.

The chain links TRBV30 to TRBJ2-7; D not certain. The V gene lost 2 bases and the J gene lost 4 bases, with 6 bases spanning the gap. Germline CDR1 GTSNPN, CDR2 SVGIG (reference sequence). The CDR3 totals 11 residues. CDR3 bases: TGTGCCTGGAGTACGGTGTACGAGCAGTACTTC. Translation gives CAWSTVYEQYF.

The chain combines TRBV7-9 with TRBJ1-5, with D hard to call. V was shortened by 4 bases and J by 0 bases, with 13 bases between the two germline ends. Germline-derived CDR1 and CDR2 are SEHNR and FQNEAQ (reference sequence). This CDR3 is 16 amino acids long. The CDR3 sequence is CASSSDHWGSNQPQHF. The CDR3 nucleotides are TGTGCCAGCAGCTCGGACCACTGGGGTAGCAATCAGCCCCAGCATTTT.

The chain carries TRBV7-9 and TRBJ1-5; D perhaps matches TRBD1 (5 bases). Germline V CDR1 and CDR2: SEHNR, FQNEAQ (reference sequence). This CDR3 comprises 15 residues. Trimming shortened V by 3 bases and J by 0 bases, and 9 bases separated the two germline ends. The CDR3 DNA follows: TGTGCCAGCAGCTTCGGGGGATATAGCAATCAGCCCCAGCATTTT. The encoded protein is CASSFGGYSNQPQHF.

The chain recombines TRBV7-9 with TRBJ1-3; no clear D gene. CDR1 is SEHNR, CDR2 FQNEAQ, per germline (reference sequence). The CDR3 loop spans 14 amino acids. Trimming left V 5 bases short and J 0 bases short, with 8 bases between. CDR3 sequence: CASSRPSSGNTIYF. Written as DNA, the CDR3 is TGTGCCAGCAGCCGACCGAGCTCTGGAAACACCATATATTTT.

CDR3 nucleotide sequence: TGTGCCAGCAGCCAAACGGGGACCGGGGGCTACACCTTC. Its protein product is CASSQTGTGGYTF. The V call is TRBV14, the J call TRBJ1-2, with D perhaps matching TRBD1 (5 bases). The germline V and J ends were trimmed by 2 bases and 8 bases, with 12 bases remaining between them. In germline, CDR1 is SGHDN, CDR2 FVKESK. This CDR3 spans 13 amino acids.

V is TRBV7-8 and J is TRBJ2-1; D is undetermined. Germline CDR1 and CDR2: SGHVS and FQNEAQ. The ends were cut back, 0 bases at V and 0 bases at J, with 6 bases in the middle. This CDR3 is 15 amino acids long. CDR3 in DNA: TGTGCCAGCAGCTTAGCGCCGGGCTCCTACAATGAGCAGTTCTTC. Its translation: CASSLAPGSYNEQFF. Combining the CDR3 with reference TRBV7-8 and TRBJ2-1 gives the whole variable domain GAGVSQSPRYKVAKRGQDVALRCDPISGHVSLFWYQQALGQGPEFLTYFQNEAQLDKSGLPSDRFFAERPEGSVSTLKIQRTQQEDSAVYLCASSLAPGSYNEQFFGPGTRLTVL.

This chain joins TRBV14 and TRBJ2-7; 8 bases map to TRBD1. Germline CDR1 reads SGHDN; CDR2 reads FVKESK. V trimming: 6 bases; J trimming: 2 bases; junction bases outside the gene matches: 9. CDR3 size: 15 residues. CDR3 in amino acids: CASRVTGGGPYEQYF. For the CDR3, the DNA is TGTGCCAGCAGAGTCACAGGGGGAGGACCCTACGAGCAGTACTTC.

V usage is TRBV7-6 and J usage is TRBJ1-5; tentative D call: TRBD1 (6 bases). Germline CDR1 and CDR2: SGHVS and FNYEAQ. The CDR3 length is 13 residues. V was trimmed by 5 bases and J by 3 bases, leaving 8 bases between them. The CDR3 nucleotides are TGTGCCAGCAGCACAGGGCCCAATCAGCCCCAGCATTTT. Its translation is CASSTGPNQPQHF. Full variable domain (rest looked up from reference TRBV7-6 and TRBJ1-5): GAGVSQSPRYKVTKRGQDVALRCDPISGHVSLYWYRQALGQGPEFLTYFNYEAQQDKSGLPNDRFSAERPEGSISTLTIQRTEQRDSAMYRCASSTGPNQPQHFGDGTRLSIL.

The CDR3 region is CATPTYYEQYF. As DNA, the CDR3 is TGTGCCACCCCCACATACTACGAGCAGTACTTC. The chain is built from TRBV2 and TRBJ2-7; D remains ambiguous. The V gene's germline CDR1 is SNHLY and CDR2 FYNNEI. V was clipped by 10 bases and J by 3 bases, with 10 bases between them. The CDR3 is made up of 11 amino acids. Full variable domain (missing parts from reference TRBV2 and TRBJ2-7): EPEVTQTPSHQVTQMGQEVILRCVPISNHLYFYWYRQILGQKVEFLVSFYNNEISEKSEIFDDQFSVERPDGSNFTLKIRSTKLEDSAMYFCATPTYYEQYFGPGTRLTVT.